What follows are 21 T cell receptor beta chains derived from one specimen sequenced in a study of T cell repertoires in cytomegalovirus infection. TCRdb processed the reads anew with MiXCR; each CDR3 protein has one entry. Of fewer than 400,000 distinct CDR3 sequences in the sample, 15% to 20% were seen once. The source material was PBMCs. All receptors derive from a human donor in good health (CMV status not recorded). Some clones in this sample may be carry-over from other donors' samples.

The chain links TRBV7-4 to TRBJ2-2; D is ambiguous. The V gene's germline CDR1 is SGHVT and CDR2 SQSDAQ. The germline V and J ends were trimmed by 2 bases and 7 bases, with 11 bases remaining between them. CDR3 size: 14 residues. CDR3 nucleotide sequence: TGTGCCAGCAGCTTAACCCTCATGGACGGGGAGCTGTTTTTT. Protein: CASSLTLMDGELFF.

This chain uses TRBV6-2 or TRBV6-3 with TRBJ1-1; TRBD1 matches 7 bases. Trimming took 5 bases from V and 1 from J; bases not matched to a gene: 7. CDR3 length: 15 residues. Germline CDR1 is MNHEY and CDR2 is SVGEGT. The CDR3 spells CASSERTGWNTEAFF. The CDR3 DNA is TGTGCCAGCAGTGAGCGGACAGGATGGAACACTGAAGCTTTCTTT.

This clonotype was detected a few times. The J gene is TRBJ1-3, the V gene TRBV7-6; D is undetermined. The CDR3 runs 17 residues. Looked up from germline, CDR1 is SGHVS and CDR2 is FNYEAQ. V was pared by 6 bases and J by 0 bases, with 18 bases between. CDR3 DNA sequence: TGTGCCAGCAGACCCCTGCCCGGAAGCCCCTCTGGAAACACCATATATTTT. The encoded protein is CASRPLPGSPSGNTIYF.

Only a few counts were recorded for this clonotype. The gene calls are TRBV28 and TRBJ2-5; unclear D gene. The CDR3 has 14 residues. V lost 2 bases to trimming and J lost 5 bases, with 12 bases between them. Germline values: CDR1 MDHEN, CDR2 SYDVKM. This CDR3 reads CASSLPHLGETQYF. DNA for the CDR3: TGTGCCAGCAGTTTACCCCATTTGGGGGAGACCCAGTACTTC.

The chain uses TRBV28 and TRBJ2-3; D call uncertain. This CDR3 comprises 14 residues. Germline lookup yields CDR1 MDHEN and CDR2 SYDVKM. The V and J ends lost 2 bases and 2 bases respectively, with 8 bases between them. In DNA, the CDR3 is TGTGCCAGCAGTTTAGCGGAGAACACAGATACGCAGTATTTT. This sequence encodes CASSLAENTDTQYF.

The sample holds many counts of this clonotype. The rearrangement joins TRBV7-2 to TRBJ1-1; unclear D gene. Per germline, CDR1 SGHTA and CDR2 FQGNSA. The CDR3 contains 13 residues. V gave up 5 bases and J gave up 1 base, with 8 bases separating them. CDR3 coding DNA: TGTGCCAGCAGCCGGGATTGGAACACTGAAGCTTTCTTT. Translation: CASSRDWNTEAFF. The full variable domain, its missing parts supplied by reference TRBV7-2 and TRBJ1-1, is GAGVSQSPSNKVTEKGKDVELRCDPISGHTALYWYRQSLGQGLEFLIYFQGNSAPDKSGLPSDRFSAERTGGSVSTLTIQRTQQEDSAVYLCASSRDWNTEAFFGQGTRLTVV.

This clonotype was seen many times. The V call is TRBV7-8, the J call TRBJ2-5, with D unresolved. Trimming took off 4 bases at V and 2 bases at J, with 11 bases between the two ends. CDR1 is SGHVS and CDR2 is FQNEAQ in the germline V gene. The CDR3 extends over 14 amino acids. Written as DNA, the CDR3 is TGTGCCAGCAGCTCAATGGGCTATCAAGAGACCCAGTACTTC. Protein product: CASSSMGYQETQYF.

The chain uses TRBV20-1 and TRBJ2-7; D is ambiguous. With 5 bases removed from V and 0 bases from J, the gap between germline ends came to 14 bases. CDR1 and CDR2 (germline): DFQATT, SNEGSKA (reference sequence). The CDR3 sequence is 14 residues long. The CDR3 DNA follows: TGCAGTGCTTTAACAAGCGCCTACTCCTACGAGCAGTACTTC. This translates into CSALTSAYSYEQYF.

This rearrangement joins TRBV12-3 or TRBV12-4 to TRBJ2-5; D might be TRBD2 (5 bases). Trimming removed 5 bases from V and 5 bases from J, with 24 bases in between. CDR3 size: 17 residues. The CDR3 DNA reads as TGTGCCAGCAGTGTATTCCCCTCCCCGCGGGTTCCTGAGACCCAGTACTTC. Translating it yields CASSVFPSPRVPETQYF.

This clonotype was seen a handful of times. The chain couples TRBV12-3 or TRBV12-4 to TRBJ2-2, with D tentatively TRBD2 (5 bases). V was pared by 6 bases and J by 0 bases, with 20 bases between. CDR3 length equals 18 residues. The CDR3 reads CASRRNGVVFSNTGELFF. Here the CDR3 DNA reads TGTGCCAGCAGGCGCAACGGGGTTGTATTTTCGAACACCGGGGAGCTGTTTTTT.

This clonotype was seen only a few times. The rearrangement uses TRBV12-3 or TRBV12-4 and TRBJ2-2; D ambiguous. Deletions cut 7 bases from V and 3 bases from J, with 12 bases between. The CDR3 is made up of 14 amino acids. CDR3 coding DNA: TGTGCCAGCAAGTTTAGCCCCCACACCGGGGAGCTGTTTTTT. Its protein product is CASKFSPHTGELFF.

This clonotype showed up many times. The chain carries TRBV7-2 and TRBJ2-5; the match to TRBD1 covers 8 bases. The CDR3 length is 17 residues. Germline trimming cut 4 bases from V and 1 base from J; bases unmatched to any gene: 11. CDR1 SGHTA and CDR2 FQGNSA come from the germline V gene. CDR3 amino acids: CASSSRARDRSQETQYF. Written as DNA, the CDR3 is TGTGCCAGCAGCTCAAGGGCCCGGGACAGGTCCCAAGAGACCCAGTACTTC.

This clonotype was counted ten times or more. DNA of the CDR3: TGTGCCAGCGGGATTTCACAGGGATCCTTAGGTCAGCCCCAGCATTTT. As protein: CASGISQGSLGQPQHF. The chain uses TRBV12-3 or TRBV12-4 and TRBJ1-5; D is perhaps TRBD1 (6 bases). The CDR3 spans 16 residues. Trimming took off 8 bases at V and 6 bases at J, with 23 bases between the two ends.

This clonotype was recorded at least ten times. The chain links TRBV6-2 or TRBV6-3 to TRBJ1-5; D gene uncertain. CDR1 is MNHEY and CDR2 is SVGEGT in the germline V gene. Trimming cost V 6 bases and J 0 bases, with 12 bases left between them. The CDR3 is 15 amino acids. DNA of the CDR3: TGTGCCAGCAGAAAGGGTTTAAGTAGCAATCAGCCCCAGCATTTT. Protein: CASRKGLSSNQPQHF.

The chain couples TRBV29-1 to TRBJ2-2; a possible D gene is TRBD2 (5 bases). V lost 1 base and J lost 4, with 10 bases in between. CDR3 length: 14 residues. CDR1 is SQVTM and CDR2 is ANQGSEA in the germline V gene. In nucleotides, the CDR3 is TGCAGCGTTGAAGCAGGTGGAGGCACCGGGGAGCTGTTTTTT. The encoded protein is CSVEAGGGTGELFF.

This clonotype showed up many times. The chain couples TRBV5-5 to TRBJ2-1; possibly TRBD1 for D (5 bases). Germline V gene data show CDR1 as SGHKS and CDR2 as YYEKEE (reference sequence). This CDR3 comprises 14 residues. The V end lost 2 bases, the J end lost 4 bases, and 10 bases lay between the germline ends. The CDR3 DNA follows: TGTGCCAGCAGCTTCAGTGGGGCGTACAATGAGCAGTTCTTC. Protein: CASSFSGAYNEQFF.

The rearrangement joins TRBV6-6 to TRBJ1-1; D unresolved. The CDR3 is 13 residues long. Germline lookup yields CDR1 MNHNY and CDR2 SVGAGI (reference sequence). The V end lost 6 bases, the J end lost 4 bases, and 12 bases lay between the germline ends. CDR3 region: CASRLSEGTEAFF. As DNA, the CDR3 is TGTGCCAGCAGACTATCTGAAGGCACTGAAGCTTTCTTT.

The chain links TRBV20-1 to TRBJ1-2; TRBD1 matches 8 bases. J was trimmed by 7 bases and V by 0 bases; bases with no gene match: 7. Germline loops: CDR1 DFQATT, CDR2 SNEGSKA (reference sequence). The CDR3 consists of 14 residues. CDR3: CSARDGQGVGGYTF. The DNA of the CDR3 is TGCAGTGCTAGAGATGGACAGGGAGTTGGTGGCTACACCTTC.

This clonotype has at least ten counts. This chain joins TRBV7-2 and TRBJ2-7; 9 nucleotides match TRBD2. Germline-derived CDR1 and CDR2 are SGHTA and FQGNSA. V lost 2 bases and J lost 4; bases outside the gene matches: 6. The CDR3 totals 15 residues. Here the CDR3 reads CASSLRVAGEYEQYF. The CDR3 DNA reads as TGTGCCAGCAGCTTACGGGTAGCGGGAGAGTACGAGCAGTACTTC.

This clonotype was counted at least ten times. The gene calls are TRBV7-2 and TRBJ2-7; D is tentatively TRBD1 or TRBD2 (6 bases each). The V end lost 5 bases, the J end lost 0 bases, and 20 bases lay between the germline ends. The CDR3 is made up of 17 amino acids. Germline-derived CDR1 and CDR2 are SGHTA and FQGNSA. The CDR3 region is CASSPGWGTGASYEQYF. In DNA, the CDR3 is TGTGCCAGCAGCCCCGGGTGGGGGACGGGGGCCTCCTACGAGCAGTACTTC.

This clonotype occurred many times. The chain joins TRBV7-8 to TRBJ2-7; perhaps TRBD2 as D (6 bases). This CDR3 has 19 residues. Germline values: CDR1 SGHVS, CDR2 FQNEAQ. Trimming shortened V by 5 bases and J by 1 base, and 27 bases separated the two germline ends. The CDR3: CASSVKGRSYSFASYEQYF. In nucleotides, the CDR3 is TGTGCCAGCAGCGTAAAGGGGAGGTCGTATAGCTTCGCATCCTACGAGCAGTACTTC.